This T cell receptor beta chain was sequenced for a study of blood T cell repertoires in COVID-19. Study information: Samples of COVID-19 (acute and convalescent) were obtained from the United States, Italy and Spain. Sample material is recorded as cDNA or gDNA derived from T cells, B-cell-depleted T cells, or PBMCs.

The authors' processing: Amplifying reference gene primers gave estimates of nucleated cell counts. The method was immunoSEQ multiplex PCR; TCRdb's version includes in-frame clones alone and lacks a portion of them. V, J and clone size derive from that table, while D and trimming were established from the DNA sequence. The table shows about 59,000 clones, with 75% to 95% occurring only once. V lost 3 bases and J 5 bases, leaving 14 bases between the germline ends. There are 14 residues in the CDR3. Per germline, CDR1 GTSNPN and CDR2 SVGIG (reference sequence). This clone is a singleton in its sample. The receptor comes from a human donor in a cohort sampled during active COVID-19. V and J are TRBV30 and TRBJ2-1; D is undetermined. The sample comprised peripheral blood. The CDR3: CAWSVVSEHNEQFF. The CDR3 region has the DNA TGTGCCTGGAGCGTGGTCTCAGAACACAATGAGCAGTTCTTC.